Included here is one T cell receptor beta chain sequence, with context. Researchers isolated at least 6 million PBMCs per sample. This sample was included in a study of blood T cells in healthy people across ages. The CDR3 runs 13 residues. V dropped 5 bases and J dropped 6 bases, with 14 bases sitting between them. The germline gives CDR1 SEHNR, CDR2 FQNEAQ (reference sequence). It was with a sample-barcoded 5' primer and a J-beta primer mix that a second PCR of roughly 7 to 12 cycles was run. MiXCR was run by TCRdb on the 5' RACE reads, yielding one entry per CDR3 protein. This table has about 1.4 million distinct CDR3 sequences, 55% to 75% appearing once.

The sample comprised blood. The V and J genes are TRBV7-9 and TRBJ2-7; the D is unclear. The receptor was isolated from a man aged 18-30 years in good health. The CDR3 spells CASSVEGPGEQYF. CDR3 nucleotide sequence: TGTGCCAGCAGCGTAGAAGGGCCGGGCGAGCAGTACTTC.